This section outlines one TCR beta chain sequence together with its context. Its antigen is still unknown. This sample stems from a study of cytomegalovirus exposure and HLA in healthy donors. Findings and caveats of the study: Three chains linked to CMV were shown in vitro to be specific for CMV antigens. The authors listed roughly 150 TCR beta chains as cytomegalovirus-associated.

J was trimmed by 4 bases and V by 3 bases; bases with no gene match: 6. This CDR3 has 15 residues. Germline values: CDR1 MNHEY, CDR2 SVGAGI. Sequencing was performed with immunoSEQ multiplex PCR; in TCRdb, only in-frame clones are kept and a portion is missing. The top ten hold around 27% of the sample, which has some 130,000 clones, 70% to 85% seen once. The sequencing input was PBMCs. The clonotype was recovered from a man between 25 and 39 years old in good health and CMV-seropositive. The V call is TRBV6-5, the J call TRBJ2-3; 8 bases are shared with TRBD2. This chain's CDR3 is CASSYTGGLADTQYF. CDR3 DNA: TGTGCCAGCAGTTATACGGGGGGGCTTGCAGATACGCAGTATTTT.